This TCR beta chain is drawn from a study of type 1 regulatory T cells. Study-level background: T-allo10 is an in vitro-generated, Tr1-enriched CD4 T cell product specific for alloantigen.

This clonotype is medium-sized (0.01 to 0.1%) in the sample. Its antigen is currently unknown. TCRdb reanalysed the reads using MiXCR and keeps one entry per CDR3 protein. The table shows 65,000 to 80,000 distinct CDR3 sequences, with about 20% occurring only once. CDR3 length equals 13 residues. Germline V CDR1 and CDR2: SGHRS, YFSETQ. With 4 bases clipped from V and 7 bases from J, the junction kept 4 bases outside the gene matches. Study-level results: Type 1 regulatory T cells had a more restricted TCR repertoire than non-type 1 regulatory T cells.

This chain uses TRBV5-1 with TRBJ2-2, with 7 bases lining up with TRBD1. The sequenced sample consisted of cultured type 1 regulatory T (Tr1) cells, either the whole culture or a sorted fraction (not recorded which). The receptor comes from a human donor in good health. CDR3 sequence reads: CASSGTESGELFF. DNA of the CDR3: TGCGCCAGCAGCGGGACAGAAAGCGGGGAGCTGTTTTTT.